This TCR beta chain derives from a study of blood T cell repertoires in COVID-19. Study information: From the United States, Italy and Spain came samples of acute and convalescent COVID-19. Sample material is recorded as cDNA or gDNA derived from T cells, B-cell-depleted T cells, or PBMCs.

Authors' analysis steps: Nucleated cell number was recorded as an estimate derived from reference gene primer amplification. Assay: immunoSEQ multiplex PCR; the TCRdb copy retains only in-frame clones and omits some. That table is the source of V, J and clone size, and D and trimming were worked out from the DNA. This table has some 130,000 clones, roughly 91% appearing once. In germline, CDR1 is SGDLS, CDR2 YYNGEE. The CDR3 sequence is 16 residues long. Remarks on this clone: The junction departs from the called germline gene at one end, perhaps through a read error. The sample carries other DNA sequences with the same CDR3.

The chain employs TRBV9 and TRBJ1-6; no reliable D call. The TCR originated in a man in his fifties or sixties with COVID-19, enrolled during active disease. The sequencing sample was made of peripheral blood. The CDR3 region is CASSVEPSSYNSPLHF. The CDR3 DNA reads TGTGCCAGTAGCGTAGAGCCGAGCTCCTATAATTCACCCCTCCACTTT.